Reported below is one T cell receptor (beta chain). Its matching antigen is unknown. This sample was taken from a study of cytomegalovirus exposure and HLA in healthy donors. Overall study: The roughly 120 validation repertoires, a later analysis reported, used the same platform as the roughly 660 repertoires from the first cohort. General observations from the study: Testing in vitro showed three CMV-associated chains specific for CMV antigens. Among TCR beta chains, those listed as cytomegalovirus-associated numbered more than 150. TCR clusters originating in the first cohort tended to co-occur in the 120 validation repertoires, according to a later analysis.

Sequencing used immunoSEQ multiplex PCR; TCRdb keeps in-frame clones, though not all of them. The sample records around 190,000 clones, approximately 85% being singletons. The sequence derives from a woman younger than 35 in good health and CMV-seronegative. Sequenced sample: PBMCs.

This CDR3 is CASSVAGGRTNEKLFF. The CDR3 bases are TGTGCCAGCAGCGTAGCAGGGGGCCGAACTAATGAAAAACTGTTTTTT. The chain employs TRBV9 and TRBJ1-4; 8 bases are shared with TRBD1. The CDR3 consists of 16 residues. The ends lost 0 bases at V and 1 base at J; junction bases unmatched: 2. Looked up from germline, CDR1 is SGDLS and CDR2 is YYNGEE.